Shown below are 7 T cell receptor beta chains from a single sample sequenced in a study of T cell clonality in common variable immunodeficiency. Points from the study as a whole: Fewer deletions and N-nucleotide insertions were reportedly seen in common variable immunodeficiency TCR beta sequences.

No cognate antigen is known for these TCRs. Data came from immunoSEQ multiplex PCR; TCRdb stores just in-frame clones and leaves some out. This sample includes roughly 39,000 clones with no singletons; its ten biggest clones take up around 5.8%. The sequenced material came from peripheral blood mononuclear cells. These receptor sequences come from a human donor with common variable immunodeficiency.

The table lists this clone with many counts. The CDR3 end lies 3 residues beyond the end of the read and is filled in from the germline J gene. The chain recombines TRBV7-2 with TRBJ2-7; D might be TRBD2 (5 bases). The germline CDR1 and CDR2 sequences are SGHTA and FQGNSA. V was clipped by 5 bases and J by 2 bases, with 16 bases between them. The CDR3 spans 15 residues. Partial CDR3 DNA: TGTGCCAGCAGCCCGGACCGGGGAAGGGCCTACGAG. This sequence encodes CASSPDRGRAYE. From start to end, the CDR3 is CASSPDRGRAYEQYF.

This clone has at least ten counts. The sequenced fragment ends 3 residues before the CDR3 boundary, so the rest is inferred from the germline J gene. The chain links TRBV7-9 to TRBJ1-4; D may be TRBD1 (6 bases). The germline V and J ends were trimmed by 4 bases and 7 bases, with 13 bases remaining between them. This CDR3 has 14 amino acids. CDR1 SEHNR and CDR2 FQNEAQ come from the germline V gene (reference sequence). The CDR3 bases that were read are TGTGCCAGCAGCTATACAGGGTCGGGTGAAAAA. It encodes CASSYTGSGEK. The CDR3 as a whole reads CASSYTGSGEKLFF.

This clone was seen repeatedly, ten times or more. CDR3 bases read: TGCGCCAGCAGCTTGGCTTTCAGACAGGGGAGCCCCGGGGAG. This encodes CASSLAFRQGSPGE. The full-length CDR3 reads as CASSLAFRQGSPGELFF. The rearrangement uses TRBV5-1 and TRBJ2-2, with 8 bases fitting TRBD1. The CDR3 extends 3 residues past the end of the read, so its final part is completed from the germline J gene. The V and J ends lost 0 bases and 6 bases, in that order; junction bases with no gene match: 10. The V gene's germline CDR1 is SGHRS and CDR2 YFSETQ. This CDR3 region has 17 residues. The complete variable domain, with remaining parts taken from reference TRBV5-1 and TRBJ2-2, reads KAGVTQTPRYLIKTRGQQVTLSCSPISGHRSVSWYQQTPGQGLQFLFEYFSETQRNKGNFPGRFSGRQFSNSRSEMNVSTLELGDSALYLCASSLAFRQGSPGELFFGEGSRLTVL.

A word on this clone: The read stops 3 residues short of the end of the CDR3; the missing end is completed from the germline J gene. The chain links TRBV30 to TRBJ1-5; 8 positions match TRBD1. Germline trimming cut 4 bases from V and 3 bases from J; bases unmatched to any gene: 8. The CDR3 extends over 15 amino acids. Germline V gene data show CDR1 as GTSNPN and CDR2 as SVGIG (reference sequence). The part of the CDR3 DNA that was read is TGTGCCTGGACCTCCGGGACAGGAAACAATCAGCCC. Translated: CAWTSGTGNNQP. The CDR3, in full, reads CAWTSGTGNNQPQHF.

In its sample, this clone was seen a few times. The CDR3 end lies 3 residues beyond the end of the read and is filled in from the germline J gene. V is TRBV7-9 and J is TRBJ2-3; D call uncertain. Trimming took off 2 bases at V and 0 bases at J, with 9 bases between the two ends. This CDR3 is 15 amino acids long. CDR1 is SEHNR, CDR2 FQNEAQ, per germline (reference sequence). CDR3 residues: CASSLRQSSTDTQYF. Partial CDR3 DNA: TGTGCCAGCAGCTTAAGGCAGTCTAGCACAGATACG.

Notes on this clone: The DNA ends 3 residues before the CDR3 does, and the rest of the CDR3 is filled in from the germline J gene. The genes are TRBV11-1 and TRBJ1-1; D is unclear. CDR1 SGHAT and CDR2 FQDESV come from the germline V gene (reference sequence). The CDR3 is 12 residues long. The V and J ends lost 5 bases and 3 bases respectively, with 7 bases between them. CDR3 loop: CASSPEDTEAFF. CDR3 DNA, as far as it was read: TGTGCCAGCAGCCCTGAGGACACTGAA.

This clone has a count of ten or more. Coverage ceases 3 residues before the CDR3 finishes, and the germline J gene fills in the end. V gene TRBV20-1 combines with J gene TRBJ1-2; TRBD1 matches at 9 bases. Germline CDR1 reads DFQATT; CDR2 reads SNEGSKA (reference sequence). This CDR3 is 13 amino acids long. With 0 bases clipped from V and 5 bases from J, the junction kept 1 base outside the gene matches. CDR3 DNA, as far as it was read: TGCAGTGCTAGAGACGGGACAGGGTATGGC. Translated: CSARDGTGYG. The full-length CDR3 reads as CSARDGTGYGYTF.